The next 24 T cell receptor beta chains were all read from a single sample in a study of blood T cell repertoires in COVID-19. TCRdb's copy holds only in-frame clones and misses some; the assay was immunoSEQ multiplex PCR. The table records 170,000 or so clones, roughly 85% of them present only once. Source material: PBMCs or T cells enriched from blood (not recorded which). These receptors all come from a woman aged 18-29 years who had recovered from COVID-19.

V gene TRBV28 combines with J gene TRBJ1-2; 8 bases are a match to TRBD1. The CDR3 runs 14 residues. The trim removed 0 bases at V and 3 bases at J, leaving 0 bases unmatched. CDR1 and CDR2 from the germline V gene are MDHEN and SYDVKM. CDR3: CASSLWTGDYGYTF. As DNA, the CDR3 is TGTGCCAGCAGTTTATGGACAGGGGACTATGGCTACACCTTC.

This clone was seen a single time. This chain joins TRBV6-4 and TRBJ1-6; the D gene is possibly TRBD1 (5 bases). Trimming stripped 6 bases from V and 5 bases from J, with 8 bases between. The CDR3 is made up of 13 amino acids. The V gene's germline CDR1 is MRHNA and CDR2 SNTAGT. CDR3 DNA: TGTGCCAGCAGACAAGGGGATAATTCACCCCTCCACTTT. Amino acid sequence: CASRQGDNSPLHF.

This chain uses TRBV4-2 with TRBJ2-1; the match to TRBD2 covers 7 bases. Germline V gene data show CDR1 as LGHNA and CDR2 as YNFKEQ. V gave up 3 bases and J gave up 0 bases; unmatched junction bases: 20. The CDR3 extends over 21 amino acids. CDR3 sequence (DNA): TGTGCCAGCAGCCAGGATCTTCCGGCCGGGAGGTATATTAGCTCCTACAATGAGCAGTTCTTC. This codes for CASSQDLPAGRYISSYNEQFF.

The CDR3 spells CASSAVNSYNEQFF. The CDR3 bases are TGTGCCAGCAGTGCGGTGAACTCCTACAATGAGCAGTTCTTC. V gene TRBV27 combines with J gene TRBJ2-1; D uncertain. The CDR3 runs 14 residues. Germline assignment: CDR1 MNHEY and CDR2 SMNVEV (reference sequence). V was shortened by 5 bases and J by 0 bases, with 8 bases between the two germline ends.

The chain uses TRBV6-5 and TRBJ1-2; TRBD1 agrees at 9 bases. V lost 5 bases and J lost 7; bases outside the gene matches: 5. The CDR3 totals 13 residues. Germline CDR1 MNHEY, CDR2 SVGAGI. The CDR3 sequence is CASSKGQGFGYTF. The CDR3 DNA reads TGTGCCAGCAGTAAGGGACAGGGTTTTGGCTACACCTTC.

The chain recombines TRBV15 with TRBJ2-3; tentative D call: TRBD1 (6 bases). The CDR3 runs to 14 residues. Trimming left V 11 bases short and J 1 base short, with 16 bases between. The germline V gene has CDR1 LNHNV and CDR2 YYDKDF (reference sequence). CDR3 sequence (DNA): TGTGCCTCTAAACCGGGACACGGCACAGATACGCAGTATTTT. It translates to CASKPGHGTDTQYF.

The sample holds one count of this clone. V and J are TRBV27 and TRBJ2-7; D might be TRBD1 (5 bases). The length of the CDR3 is 13 residues. In germline, CDR1 is MNHEY, CDR2 SMNVEV (reference sequence). V lost 3 bases and J lost 3, with 9 bases in between. The CDR3: CASSLKGDYEQYF. The DNA for the CDR3 is TGTGCCAGCAGTTTGAAAGGGGACTACGAGCAGTACTTC.

The rearrangement links TRBV19 to TRBJ2-7, with D perhaps matching TRBD2 (6 bases). Trimming shortened V by 2 bases and J by 0 bases, and 8 bases separated the two germline ends. Germline V gives CDR1 LNHDA, CDR2 SQIVND (reference sequence). This CDR3 contains 14 residues. The CDR3 protein is CASSIRGASYEQYF. The CDR3 region has the DNA TGTGCCAGTAGTATACGCGGGGCCTCCTACGAGCAGTACTTC.

This clone was detected only once. The chain links TRBV9 to TRBJ2-1; D might be TRBD2 (6 bases). Germline values: CDR1 SGDLS, CDR2 YYNGEE. The germline V and J ends were trimmed by 2 bases and 9 bases, with 12 bases remaining between them. The CDR3 length is 13 residues. The CDR3 nucleotides are TGTGCCAGCAGCGTCGCGGGGCTGGGTGAGCAGTTCTTC. Translation gives CASSVAGLGEQFF.

This clone was found a few times. The chain links TRBV27 to TRBJ1-5, with D tentatively TRBD1 (5 bases). The germline V gene has CDR1 MNHEY and CDR2 SMNVEV (reference sequence). V dropped 8 bases and J dropped 4 bases, with 15 bases sitting between them. CDR3 length: 14 residues. The CDR3 reads CASGPVGPNQPQHF. CDR3 nucleotide sequence: TGTGCCAGCGGCCCCGTGGGGCCGAATCAGCCCCAGCATTTT.

This clone was detected only once. The chain couples TRBV5-6 to TRBJ1-1; possibly TRBD1 for D (5 bases). CDR1 is SGHDT and CDR2 is YYEEEE in the germline V gene. The ends were cut back, 4 bases at V and 3 bases at J, with 16 bases in the middle. This CDR3 is 15 amino acids long. The CDR3 reads CASSPIQGGYTEAFF. In DNA form, the CDR3 reads TGTGCCAGCAGCCCCATCCAGGGTGGGTACACTGAAGCTTTCTTT.

This rearrangement joins TRBV4-3 to TRBJ2-1; TRBD2 might be the D (7 bases). V lost 0 bases and J lost 9, with 12 bases in between. Germline assignment: CDR1 LGHNA and CDR2 YSLEER. The CDR3 sequence is 14 residues long. CDR3 protein: CASSQETAGAEQFF. The CDR3 DNA sequence: TGCGCCAGCAGCCAAGAAACGGCGGGGGCTGAGCAGTTCTTC.

CDR3 loop: CASSPYGTSLYEQYF. The CDR3 DNA reads TGTGCCAGCAGTCCCTACGGGACTAGTCTCTACGAGCAGTACTTC. This rearrangement joins TRBV6-2 or TRBV6-3 to TRBJ2-7; 8 bases agree with TRBD2. J lost 3 bases, V lost 5 bases, and 9 bases had no gene match. This CDR3 has 15 amino acids. The germline CDR1 and CDR2 sequences are MNHEY and SVGEGT.

The rearrangement uses TRBV28 and TRBJ1-6, with 7 bases fitting TRBD1. Germline CDR1 reads MDHEN; CDR2 reads SYDVKM. The CDR3 spans 17 residues. Trimming removed 2 bases from V and 7 bases from J; junction bases left unmatched: 11. The CDR3 DNA sequence: TGTGCCAGCAGTTTAATGGGTAGGCAGGGGGTGAATTCACCCCTCCACTTT. This codes for CASSLMGRQGVNSPLHF.

The chain uses TRBV29-1 and TRBJ2-7; no firm D call. This CDR3 spans 13 amino acids. V shed 5 bases and J shed 3 bases, with 14 bases lying between them. In germline, CDR1 is SQVTM, CDR2 ANQGSEA. CDR3 sequence reads: CSVLGVGGYEQYF. The CDR3 DNA reads TGCAGCGTTTTGGGTGTTGGCGGCTACGAGCAGTACTTC.

This clone was seen more than once but under ten times. The rearrangement uses TRBV25-1 and TRBJ2-1, with a tentative D call TRBD2 (8 bases). The CDR3 is made up of 18 amino acids. From germline, CDR1 is MGHDK and CDR2 SYGVNS. V was pared by 0 bases and J by 6 bases, with 21 bases between. The CDR3 reads CASSEYDRASSGGNEQFF. The CDR3 region has the DNA TGTGCCAGCAGTGAATATGACAGGGCATCAAGCGGGGGCAATGAGCAGTTCTTC.

The genes are TRBV10-2 and TRBJ2-7; 11 bases match TRBD2. The germline V gene has CDR1 WSHSY and CDR2 SAAADI. V lost 5 bases, J lost 4 bases, and 10 bases stayed unmatched. The CDR3 totals 16 residues. CDR3 protein: CASSPRSGGGSYEQYF. The CDR3, as DNA: TGCGCCAGCAGTCCTCGTAGCGGGGGGGGATCATACGAGCAGTACTTC.

The chain couples TRBV12-3 or TRBV12-4 to TRBJ1-1, with D hard to call. The CDR3 totals 13 residues. V shed 1 base and J shed 1 base, with 4 bases lying between them. In nucleotides, the CDR3 is TGTGCCAGCAGTTTAGTAGAGAACACTGAAGCTTTCTTT. This gives the protein CASSLVENTEAFF.

The rearrangement links TRBV27 to TRBJ2-5; D possibly corresponds to TRBD2 (5 bases). This CDR3 spans 15 amino acids. Germline CDR1 and CDR2: MNHEY and SMNVEV (reference sequence). Trimming shortened V by 5 bases and J by 2 bases, and 15 bases separated the two germline ends. The CDR3: CASSISSGFQETQYF. DNA of the CDR3: TGTGCCAGCAGTATCTCATCGGGATTTCAAGAGACCCAGTACTTC.

The chain carries TRBV6-5 and TRBJ2-7, with 7 bases identical to TRBD1. CDR1 and CDR2 from the germline V gene are MNHEY and SVGAGI. The CDR3 spans 14 residues. The ends lost 8 bases at V and 0 bases at J; junction bases unmatched: 7. Here the CDR3 reads CASQGQLSSYEQYF. CDR3 DNA sequence: TGTGCCAGCCAGGGACAGTTGAGCTCCTACGAGCAGTACTTC.

CDR3 bases: TGTGCCAGCAGTGGTACAGATTACAATGAGCAGTTCTTC. Amino acids: CASSGTDYNEQFF. This chain links TRBV2 with TRBJ2-1; D not certain. There are 13 residues in the CDR3. With 4 bases removed from V and 4 bases from J, the gap between germline ends came to 8 bases. The germline gives CDR1 SNHLY, CDR2 FYNNEI.

The chain employs TRBV25-1 and TRBJ2-3; TRBD1 aligns across 7 bases. Germline values: CDR1 MGHDK, CDR2 SYGVNS. CDR3 size: 14 residues. V shed 4 bases and J 1 base; nucleotides not matched to a gene: 2. The CDR3, as DNA: TGTGCCAGCAGTGTTACAGGGGGCACAGATACGCAGTATTTT. Translated, it gives CASSVTGGTDTQYF.

The chain has TRBV3-1 (or the pseudogene TRBV3-2) and TRBJ2-1; 13 bases fit TRBD2. Germline V gives CDR1 LGHDT, CDR2 YNNKEL (reference sequence). V was pared by 4 bases and J by 8 bases, with 8 bases of the junction left unmatched. The CDR3 sequence is 16 residues long. CDR3 DNA: TGTGCCAGCAGCCCTCGGACTAGCGGGAGTAGACATGAGCAGTTCTTC. This gives the protein CASSPRTSGSRHEQFF.

The V gene is TRBV6-2 or TRBV6-3, the J gene TRBJ2-1; 7 bases align to TRBD2. Germline CDR1 reads MNHEY; CDR2 reads SVGEGT. The CDR3 spans 14 residues. With V trimmed by 0 bases and J by 4 bases, 0 bases remained unmatched. For the CDR3, the DNA is TGTGCCAGCAGTTACTCGGGGGGGTACAATGAGCAGTTCTTC. Amino acids: CASSYSGGYNEQFF.